Presented here are 3 T cell receptor beta chains from one specimen sequenced in a study of T cell clonality in common variable immunodeficiency. Clones were sequenced by immunoSEQ multiplex PCR, and TCRdb holds only the in-frame ones, with some missing. The sample yields around 19,000 clones, without any singletons. Their cognate antigens are unknown. Study-wide results and caveats: Reportedly, TCR beta sequences from common variable immunodeficiency showed fewer deletions and N-nucleotide insertions.

Material: peripheral blood mononuclear cells. Receptor source: a human donor with common variable immunodeficiency.

There are many counts of this clone. The CDR3 extends 3 residues past the end of the read, so its final part is completed from the germline J gene. J is TRBJ1-2 and V is TRBV18; maybe TRBD1 (5 bases). V lost 3 bases to trimming and J lost 6 bases, with 14 bases between them. Germline V CDR1 and CDR2: KGHSH, LQKENI. CDR3 length equals 14 residues. The part of the CDR3 DNA that was read is TGTGCCAGCTCACCCTCGGGCGGGGGAGATGGC. It yields the protein CASSPSGGGDG. The whole CDR3 region reads CASSPSGGGDGYTF.

By share, this clone ranks as medium-sized (0.01 to 0.1%). The read terminates 3 residues before the CDR3 end, so the remaining end is supplied by the germline J gene. This chain links TRBV7-6 with TRBJ2-3; D is perhaps TRBD2 (6 bases). Looked up from germline, CDR1 is SGHVS and CDR2 is FNYEAQ. V was trimmed by 4 bases and J by 1 base, leaving 6 bases between them. The CDR3 loop spans 13 amino acids. CDR3 bases read: TGTGCCAGCAGCTCGGGGGGCACAGATACG. Translated, it gives CASSSGGTDT. The whole CDR3 region reads CASSSGGTDTQYF.

Ten or more counts support this clone. The read falls 3 residues short of the CDR3 end, and the missing part is taken from the germline J gene. The V call is TRBV20-1, the J call TRBJ2-5; D may be TRBD2 (5 bases). The CDR3 runs 13 residues. In germline, CDR1 is DFQATT, CDR2 SNEGSKA (reference sequence). The V and J ends lost 3 bases and 2 bases respectively, with 10 bases between them. CDR3 residues: CSASLAVQETQYF. The covered CDR3 bases are TGCAGTGCTAGTCTAGCAGTTCAAGAGACC.